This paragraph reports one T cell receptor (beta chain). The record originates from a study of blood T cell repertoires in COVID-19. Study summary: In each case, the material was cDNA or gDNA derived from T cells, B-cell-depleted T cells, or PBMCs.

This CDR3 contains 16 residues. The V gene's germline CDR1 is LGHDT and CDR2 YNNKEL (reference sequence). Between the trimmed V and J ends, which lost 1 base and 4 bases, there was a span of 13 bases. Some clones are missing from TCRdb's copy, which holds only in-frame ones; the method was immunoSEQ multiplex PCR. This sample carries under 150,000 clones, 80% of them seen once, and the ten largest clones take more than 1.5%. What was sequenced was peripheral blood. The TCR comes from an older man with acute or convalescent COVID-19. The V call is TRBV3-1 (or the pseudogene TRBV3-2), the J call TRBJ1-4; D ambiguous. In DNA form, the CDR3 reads TGTGCCAGCAGCCAAGGTAGCGAAGGAATTAATGAAAAACTGTTTTTT. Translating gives CASSQGSEGINEKLFF.